This T cell receptor (beta chain) was identified in a study of shared clonotypes between healthy human individuals (dated by TCRdb to about 2020). Study-level background: The cohort included a few men and a couple of women between 18 and 49 years of age. For each donor, CD4 naive and CD4 memory were each given three plates, CD8 naive was given two plates, and CD8 memory was given one plate. The study deeply sequenced blood TCR repertoires of about 5 healthy adults to estimate repertoire size and the extent of clonotype sharing between individuals. Different laboratories and diverse techniques were used to prepare libraries and sequence TCR repertoires, to increase sequencing depth and limit assay-specific biases. Each donor's leukapheresis produced roughly between about 0.8 and 10 billion PBMCs.

As concerns this clone: The clone's antigen remains unknown. No base quality values were provided; no much bigger clone lies one nucleotide off.

TCR CDR3 regions were amplified from genomic DNA by multiplex PCR using the deep immunoSEQ assay. Extracted genomic DNA from each cell subset was distributed evenly across all wells of several immunoSEQ 96-well plates, and each plate was treated as a replicate. For sorted subsets, 150 to 250 ng of genomic DNA, equivalent to 30,000 or so T cell genomes, went into each replicate PCR. The purified libraries were quantified using a Qubit 3.0 fluorometer, sized with a Bioanalyzer 2100, and then quantified again using the KAPA Library Quantification kit. Every immunoSEQ 96-well plate was sequenced on a dedicated single-read 150-cycle Illumina NextSeq 550 flow cell. As for the original processing: Because only junctional sequences without quality scores were contained in the immunoSEQ output, filtering matching that applied to full-length reads could not be performed. To assign V/J genes and CDR3, sequences were annotated against IMGT germline references using PyIR, a Python wrapper for IgBLAST v1.9. Reads were filtered out if the reads had weak V/J assignments (E-value above 1e-6), no CDR3, stop codons, out-of-frame junctions, or ambiguous translated residues. A V3J clonotype was defined by an identical inferred V gene, J gene, and CDR3 amino acid sequence. The percentage overlap between two repertoires was calculated by dividing the number of shared unique clonotypes by the size of the smaller repertoire. RTK rarefaction, the Chao1 estimator, and Recon v2.1 estimates of unobserved clonotypes were used to assess repertoire richness. Generation probabilities were computed with OLGA for all TCRbeta clonotypes obtained by the gDNA method from several donors. Drawn from immuneACCESS, this table holds only the in-frame rearrangements with V and J called that TCRdb kept. Clones are partly lost; checked studies trace under half to an unresolved V gene and leave the rest unexplained. V and J calls and clone size come straight from that table; D and trimming were deduced from the DNA. The sample profile shows 2 million to 3 million clones; around 94% of them were found once. The top ten clones comprise more than 0.12% of the sample.

Donors were healthy HIV-negative adults with no recently reported acute infections or vaccinations. Only Caucasian adults living in Nashville, Tennessee, USA were represented among the donors. CD4+ T cells were enriched by magnetic negative selection, after which naive cells were positively selected on CD45RA and the negative fraction was taken as the memory subset. Blood was collected by leukapheresis, and PBMCs were isolated by Ficoll-Histopaque density gradient centrifugation and then cryopreserved in liquid nitrogen vapor phase. Purity and quantity of every magnetically sorted T cell population were checked by analytical flow cytometry. Genomic DNA was isolated from every sorted fraction and measured by UV absorbance on a Nanodrop 2000c. General study outcomes and caveats: Sharing across a few donors was observed for around 5% of naive CD4, around 3.5% of naive CD8, 2.3% of memory CD4, and roughly 0.43% of memory CD8 clonotypes. Pairwise subsampling indicated that sequencing depth was expected to affect the degree of clonotype sharing among donors. Sampling was limited to blood, and TCR repertoires in tissue likely differ from TCR repertoires in blood. The small number of donors limited the genetic and exposure-history diversity represented. Incomplete sequencing was indicated by rarefaction of sorted-subset datasets, despite the large sequencing depth. Estimated clonotype richness was generally larger for naive than for memory subsets. Compared with non-shared clonotypes, clonotypes shared by all four sorted-subset donors had higher generation probabilities.

The germline V gene gives CDR1 as KGHSH and CDR2 as LQKENI. The cysteine opens and the phenylalanine closes a CDR3 of 13 amino acids. Only CDR3 DNA remains: 39 bases, in frame from the first base. V is clipped by 1 base and J by 3 bases, and the sequence between their germline boundaries is 6 bases long. Sequencing was carried out using naive CD4+ T cells sorted from blood. Reading the label with the study, this specimen's cell subset or site is: CD45RA+ positively selected. This chain joins TRBV18 to TRBJ2-5; the D segment cannot be called with confidence. The receptor's source is a man between 18 and 35 years old in good health. The CDR3 protein: CASSPLIEETQYF. In nucleotides, the sequence is TGTGCCAGCTCACCACTAATTGAAGAGACCCAGTACTTC.